The 3 T cell receptor beta chains below all came from one sample that was sequenced in a study of blood T cell repertoires in COVID-19. TCRdb's copy holds only in-frame clones and misses some; the assay was immunoSEQ multiplex PCR. Of 300,000 to 350,000 clones listed, around four fifths are singletons. The sequencing sample was made of peripheral blood. Receptors were obtained from a young man with active or convalescent COVID-19.

The V gene is TRBV5-4, the J gene TRBJ2-1; D gene uncertain. The CDR3 length is 16 residues. Germline V gives CDR1 SGHNT, CDR2 YYREEE (reference sequence). V shed 0 bases and J shed 0 bases, with 10 bases lying between them. CDR3 nucleotides: TGTGCCAGCAGCTTGGGATATGGGCTCTCCTACAATGAGCAGTTCTTC. Protein product: CASSLGYGLSYNEQFF. The complete variable domain, with remaining parts taken from reference TRBV5-4 and TRBJ2-1, reads ETGVTQSPTHLIKTRGQQVTLRCSSQSGHNTVSWYQQALGQGPQFIFQYYREEENGRGNFPPRFSGLQFPNYSSELNVNALELDDSALYLCASSLGYGLSYNEQFFGPGTRLTVL.

The chain combines TRBV5-4 with TRBJ1-2; 7 nucleotides align to TRBD1. The CDR3 loop spans 14 amino acids. V trimming: 4 bases; J trimming: 6 bases; junction bases outside the gene matches: 9. Germline CDR1 SGHNT, CDR2 YYREEE (reference sequence). The CDR3 bases are TGTGCCAGCAGCCCGCCGGAACAGGGGAATGGCTACACCTTC. This encodes CASSPPEQGNGYTF.

The chain has TRBV11-1 and TRBJ2-2, with 12 positions matching TRBD2. Germline V gene data show CDR1 as SGHAT and CDR2 as FQDESV (reference sequence). The CDR3 loop spans 15 amino acids. Losses at the gene ends were 5 bases for V and 5 bases for J; bases not matched to a gene: 3. The CDR3 reads CASSRLAGETGELFF. The CDR3 DNA reads TGTGCCAGCAGCCGACTAGCGGGAGAGACCGGGGAGCTGTTTTTT.